Listed below are T cell receptor beta chains from one sample, sequenced in a study of STAT3 mutations in large granular lymphocyte leukemia. Assay used: immunoSEQ multiplex PCR; TCRdb lists only in-frame clones, some missing. The table records 8,500 to 11,000 clones, 70% to 90% of them present only once. The material sequenced was peripheral blood mononuclear cells. Receptors were obtained from a man aged 60 to 69 with T-cell large granular lymphocyte leukemia. Some clones in this sample may be carry-over from other donors' samples. CDR3s include the opening cysteine and the closing phenylalanine or tryptophan. A D gene is named only where the DNA matches it firmly.

TRBJ2-1	TRBV7-9	-	TGTGCCAGCCGACGACTTGATTCCTACAATGAGCAGTTCTTC	CASRRLDSYNEQFF
TRBJ2-7	TRBV5-1	TRBD2	TGCGCCAGCAGCTTGGTAGTTGGGACTAGAGCTATCTACGAGCAGTACTTC	CASSLVVGTRAIYEQYF
TRBJ2-1	TRBV20-1	-	TGCAGTGCCTCGGGTGTTGAGCAGTTCTTC	CSASGVEQFF
TRBJ2-5	TRBV5-1	-	TGCGCCAGCAGCTTGGACCTGACAGGCCAAGAGACCCAGTACTTC	CASSLDLTGQETQYF
TRBJ2-7	TRBV30	TRBD1	TGTGCCTGGAACCGAGGGACAGGGGGAGAGGGCGAGCAGTACTTC	CAWNRGTGGEGEQYF
TRBJ1-1	TRBV30	TRBD1	TGTGCCTGGAGGGACAGGGGGTTGGGGGCTTTCTTT	CAWRDRGLGAFF
TRBJ2-7	TRBV7-9	TRBD1	TGTGCCAGCAGACAGGGGGAGATTAACTACGAGCAGTACTTC	CASRQGEINYEQYF
TRBJ2-2	TRBV19	-	TGTGCCAGTACTACGAGGGGGGCGAACACCGGGGAGCTGTTTTTT	CASTTRGANTGELFF
TRBJ1-6	TRBV9	-	TGTGCCAGCAGCGAGGGGCCGCAGGGTAATTCACCCCTCCACTTT	CASSEGPQGNSPLHF
TRBJ1-2	TRBV4-3	-	TGCGCCAGCAGCCAAGCTCGGCACCTCTATGGCTACACCTTC	CASSQARHLYGYTF
TRBJ1-5	TRBV11-2	-	TGTGCCAGCAGCTTAATGGGGAGGGGAGTCAATCAGCCCCAGCATTTT	CASSLMGRGVNQPQHF
TRBJ1-2	TRBV28	-	TGTGCCAGCAGTTCCCCCGGGATTAACTATGGCTACACCTTC	CASSSPGINYGYTF
TRBJ2-1	TRBV20-1	-	TGCAGTGCTAGGGGGCACAATGAGCAGTTCTTC	CSARGHNEQFF
TRBJ1-5	TRBV6-1	-	TGTGCCAGCAGTGAATTGCGGGGAGGCAATCAGCCCCAGCATTTT	CASSELRGGNQPQHF
TRBJ1-1	TRBV27	TRBD1	TGTGCCAGCAGTCCCAACGACAGGGTAAACACTGAAGCTTTCTTT	CASSPNDRVNTEAFF
TRBJ2-1	TRBV5-6	-	TGTGCCAGCAGCTTGGGGCTCGCCAATGAGCAGTTCTTC	CASSLGLANEQFF